These 12 T cell receptor beta chains share one sample of origin, sequenced in a study of T cell repertoires in ileal Crohn's disease (dated by TCRdb to about 2019). The library came from the immunoSEQ multiplex PCR assay. TCRdb mirrors the immuneACCESS table, restricted to in-frame sequences. Some clones are absent from its copies; in checked studies, under half trace to an unresolved V gene, and the reason for the others is unknown. In this sample the table shows about 2,400 clones, around two thirds of which occur a single time. Clones ranked in the top ten supply around an eighth of the sample. The source material was ileal tissue. The source is an adult with Crohn's disease.

This rearrangement joins TRBV7-9 to TRBJ2-1; 11 nucleotides agree with TRBD2. V gave up 7 bases and J gave up 4 bases; unmatched junction bases: 6. Germline CDR1 and CDR2: SEHNR and FQNEAQ (reference sequence). The CDR3 totals 15 residues. Here the CDR3 reads CASTLAGGTYNEQFF. The CDR3 DNA follows: TGTGCCAGCACCCTAGCGGGGGGAACTTACAATGAGCAGTTCTTC.

This sequence joins TRBV11-3 and TRBJ2-3; the match to TRBD2 covers 7 bases. V gave up 1 base and J gave up 3 bases; unmatched junction bases: 1. This CDR3 has 14 amino acids. Germline lookup yields CDR1 SGHNT and CDR2 YENEEA. CDR3 in amino acids: CASSLGTSTDTQYF. In nucleotides, the CDR3 is TGTGCCAGCAGCTTAGGGACTAGTACAGATACGCAGTATTTT.

The CDR3 DNA sequence: TGTGCCAGCAACCGAAGGAGGTTAGATACGCAGTATTTT. Translated, it gives CASNRRRLDTQYF. This rearrangement joins TRBV2 to TRBJ2-3; D may be TRBD2 (5 bases). This CDR3 contains 13 residues. Trimming cost V 7 bases and J 5 bases, with 13 bases left between them. In germline, CDR1 is SNHLY, CDR2 FYNNEI.

The genes are TRBV10-3 and TRBJ2-3, with D perhaps matching TRBD2 (6 bases). This CDR3 has 14 residues. Trimming took off 0 bases at V and 4 bases at J, with 8 bases between the two ends. CDR1 ENHRY and CDR2 SYGVKD come from the germline V gene. The CDR3 loop reads CAISESSGADTQYF. The CDR3 bases are TGTGCCATCAGTGAGTCTAGCGGAGCAGATACGCAGTATTTT.

The J gene is TRBJ2-7, the V gene TRBV30; TRBD2 matches at 11 bases. V was clipped by 1 base and J by 6 bases; unmatched bases: 11. The length of the CDR3 is 16 residues. Germline V lookup: CDR1 GTSNPN, CDR2 SVGIG (reference sequence). In DNA, the CDR3 is TGTGCCTGGAGTGGCGCTTGGGCTAGCGGGAGGTCCGAGCAGTACTTC. Translation gives CAWSGAWASGRSEQYF.

The V gene is TRBV5-1, the J gene TRBJ2-1; 8 nucleotides agree with TRBD2. CDR3 length: 15 residues. Trimming at V came to 2 bases and at J to 7 bases, leaving 8 bases not matched to a gene. Germline V lookup: CDR1 SGHRS, CDR2 YFSETQ. In nucleotides, the CDR3 is TGCGCCAGCAGCTTATCGGGGGGGGCCGTAAATGAGCAGTTCTTC. Protein product: CASSLSGGAVNEQFF.

This rearrangement joins TRBV4-1 to TRBJ1-5, with D tentatively TRBD1 (5 bases). This CDR3 contains 15 residues. CDR1 is MGHRA, CDR2 YSYEKL, per germline. The V and J ends lost 2 bases and 0 bases respectively, with 8 bases between them. The CDR3 region has the DNA TGCGCCAGCAGCCAACGGAGGGGTAGCAATCAGCCCCAGCATTTT. Protein product: CASSQRRGSNQPQHF.

CDR3 in amino acids: CAWNPYLLNAFF. The CDR3 DNA is TGTGCCTGGAACCCTTACCTCCTAAATGCTTTCTTT. The chain links TRBV30 to TRBJ1-1; the D is unclear. Deletions cut 4 bases from V and 11 bases from J, with 17 bases between. This CDR3 spans 12 amino acids. Germline V gene sequence: CDR1 GTSNPN, CDR2 SVGIG (reference sequence).

The rearrangement joins TRBV27 to TRBJ2-3, with 8 bases lining up with TRBD1. Germline V gene sequence: CDR1 MNHEY, CDR2 SMNVEV (reference sequence). There are 15 residues in the CDR3. Trimming at V came to 10 bases and at J to 8 bases, leaving 17 bases not matched to a gene. In nucleotides, the CDR3 is TGTGCCACCGAGGGCAGGGGGCGAGATTCCGGTACGCAGTATTTT. Residues: CATEGRGRDSGTQYF.

The chain has TRBV15 and TRBJ2-3; 8 positions agree with TRBD2. Unmatched junction bases numbered 11, after V lost 3 bases and J lost 3 bases. The CDR3 has 17 residues. From germline, CDR1 is LNHNV and CDR2 YYDKDF (reference sequence). The CDR3 bases are TGTGCCACCAGCAGGGTCGAAGGTAGCGGGGCAACAGATACGCAGTATTTT. Protein: CATSRVEGSGATDTQYF. Combining the CDR3 with reference TRBV15 and TRBJ2-3 gives the whole variable domain DAMVIQNPRYQVTQFGKPVTLSCSQTLNHNVMYWYQQKSSQAPKLLFHYYDKDFNNEADTPDNFQSRRPNTSFCFLDIRSPGLGDTAMYLCATSRVEGSGATDTQYFGPGTRLTVL.

This rearrangement joins TRBV6-1 to TRBJ2-2; D is possibly TRBD2 (5 bases). Germline values: CDR1 MNHNS, CDR2 SASEGT. Trimming took off 2 bases at V and 6 bases at J, with 7 bases between the two ends. The length of the CDR3 is 13 residues. CDR3 sequence (DNA): TGTGCCAGCAGTGAATTTAGCGCCGGGGAGCTGTTTTTT. Encoded protein: CASSEFSAGELFF.

The sample holds a few counts of this clone. J is TRBJ2-7 and V is TRBV19; 8 positions match TRBD1. CDR3 size: 15 residues. Germline V gene data show CDR1 as LNHDA and CDR2 as SQIVND (reference sequence). The V gene end was trimmed by 6 bases and the J gene end by 1 base; junction bases not matched to a gene: 8. The CDR3: CASSMTGTGSYEQYF. Here the CDR3 DNA reads TGTGCCAGTAGCATGACCGGGACAGGATCCTACGAGCAGTACTTC.